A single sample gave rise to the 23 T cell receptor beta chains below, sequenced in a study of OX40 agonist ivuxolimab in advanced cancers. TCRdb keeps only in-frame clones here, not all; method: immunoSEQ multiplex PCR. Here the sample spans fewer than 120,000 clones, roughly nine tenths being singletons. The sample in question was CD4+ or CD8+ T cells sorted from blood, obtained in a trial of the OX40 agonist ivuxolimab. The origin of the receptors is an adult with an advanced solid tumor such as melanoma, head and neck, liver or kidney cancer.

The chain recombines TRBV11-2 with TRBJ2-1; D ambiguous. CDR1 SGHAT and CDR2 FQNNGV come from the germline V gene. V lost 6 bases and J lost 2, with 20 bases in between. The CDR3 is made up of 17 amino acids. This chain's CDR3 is CASSSHQALGPYNEQFF. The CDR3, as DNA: TGTGCCAGCAGTTCACACCAGGCTCTAGGACCCTACAATGAGCAGTTCTTC. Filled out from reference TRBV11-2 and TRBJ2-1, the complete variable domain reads EAGVAQSPRYKIIEKRQSVAFWCNPISGHATLYWYQQILGQGPKLLIQFQNNGVVDDSQLPKDRFSAERLKGVDSTLKIQPAKLEDSAVYLCASSSHQALGPYNEQFFGPGTRLTVL.

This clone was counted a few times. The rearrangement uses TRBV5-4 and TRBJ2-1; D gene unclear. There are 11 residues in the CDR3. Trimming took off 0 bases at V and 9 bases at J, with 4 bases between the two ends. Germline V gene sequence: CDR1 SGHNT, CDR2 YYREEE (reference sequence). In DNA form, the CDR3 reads TGTGCCAGCAGCTTGGATATTGAGCAGTTCTTC. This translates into CASSLDIEQFF.

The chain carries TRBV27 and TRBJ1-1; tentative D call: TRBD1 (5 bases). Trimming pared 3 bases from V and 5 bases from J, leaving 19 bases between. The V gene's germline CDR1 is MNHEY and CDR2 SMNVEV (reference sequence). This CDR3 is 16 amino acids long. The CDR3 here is CASSFGAGFEWTEAFF. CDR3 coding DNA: TGTGCCAGCAGTTTTGGGGCGGGGTTTGAGTGGACTGAAGCTTTCTTT.

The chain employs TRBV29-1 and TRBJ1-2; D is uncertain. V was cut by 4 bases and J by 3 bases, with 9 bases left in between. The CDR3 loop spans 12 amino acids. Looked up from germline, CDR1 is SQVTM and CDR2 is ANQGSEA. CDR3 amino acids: CSVALADYGYTF. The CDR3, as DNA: TGCAGCGTTGCCCTAGCGGACTATGGCTACACCTTC.

CDR3 sequence reads: CASSPGFIAGNTIYF. In DNA form, the CDR3 reads TGTGCCAGCAGCCCAGGGTTTATCGCTGGAAACACCATATATTTT. This chain connects TRBV7-8 to TRBJ1-3, with a weak D call TRBD1 (5 bases). The CDR3 loop spans 15 amino acids. CDR1 and CDR2 (germline): SGHVS, FQNEAQ. V dropped 5 bases and J dropped 2 bases, with 13 bases sitting between them.

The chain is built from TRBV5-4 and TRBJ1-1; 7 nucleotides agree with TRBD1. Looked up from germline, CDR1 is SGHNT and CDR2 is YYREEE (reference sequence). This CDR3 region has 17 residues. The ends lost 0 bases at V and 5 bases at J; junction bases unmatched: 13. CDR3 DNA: TGTGCCAGCAGCTTGGGAGGGACAGCCCCAGGTAGAACTGAAGCTTTCTTT. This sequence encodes CASSLGGTAPGRTEAFF.

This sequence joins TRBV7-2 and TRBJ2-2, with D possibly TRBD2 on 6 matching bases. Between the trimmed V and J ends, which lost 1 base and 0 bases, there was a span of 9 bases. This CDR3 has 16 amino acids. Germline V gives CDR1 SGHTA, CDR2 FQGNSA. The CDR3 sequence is CASSLVGGANTGELFF. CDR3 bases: TGTGCCAGCAGCTTAGTAGGAGGGGCGAACACCGGGGAGCTGTTTTTT. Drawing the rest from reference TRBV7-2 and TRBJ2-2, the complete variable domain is GAGVSQSPSNKVTEKGKDVELRCDPISGHTALYWYRQSLGQGLEFLIYFQGNSAPDKSGLPSDRFSAERTGGSVSTLTIQRTQQEDSAVYLCASSLVGGANTGELFFGEGSRLTVL.

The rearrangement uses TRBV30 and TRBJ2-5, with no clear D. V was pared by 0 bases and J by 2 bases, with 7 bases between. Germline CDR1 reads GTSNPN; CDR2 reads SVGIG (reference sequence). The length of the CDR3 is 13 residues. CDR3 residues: CAWSVQQQETQYF. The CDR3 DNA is TGTGCCTGGAGTGTACAACAGCAAGAGACCCAGTACTTC.

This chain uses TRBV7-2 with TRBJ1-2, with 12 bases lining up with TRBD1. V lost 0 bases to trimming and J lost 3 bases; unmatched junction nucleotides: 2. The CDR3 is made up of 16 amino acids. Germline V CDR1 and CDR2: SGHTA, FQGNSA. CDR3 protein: CASSLAGTGGYYGYTF. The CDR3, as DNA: TGTGCCAGCAGCTTAGCCGGGACAGGGGGCTACTATGGCTACACCTTC.

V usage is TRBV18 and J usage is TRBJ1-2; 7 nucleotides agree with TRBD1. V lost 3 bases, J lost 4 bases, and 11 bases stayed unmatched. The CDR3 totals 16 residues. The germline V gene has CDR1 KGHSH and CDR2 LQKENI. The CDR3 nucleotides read TGTGCCAGCTCACCGCCAGTCCCGGCAGGGGGCTATGGCTACACCTTC. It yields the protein CASSPPVPAGGYGYTF.

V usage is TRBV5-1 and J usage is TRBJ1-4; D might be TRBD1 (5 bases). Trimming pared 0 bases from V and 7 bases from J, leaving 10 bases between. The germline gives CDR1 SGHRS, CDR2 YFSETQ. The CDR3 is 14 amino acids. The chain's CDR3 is CASSLAGGSEKLFF. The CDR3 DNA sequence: TGCGCCAGCAGCTTGGCCGGGGGAAGTGAAAAACTGTTTTTT.

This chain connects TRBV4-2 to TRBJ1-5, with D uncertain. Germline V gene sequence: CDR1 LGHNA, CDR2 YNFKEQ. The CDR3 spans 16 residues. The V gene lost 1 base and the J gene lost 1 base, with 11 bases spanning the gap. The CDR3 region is CASSQGKGGSNQPQHF. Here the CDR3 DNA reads TGTGCCAGCAGCCAAGGTAAGGGAGGGAGCAATCAGCCCCAGCATTTT.

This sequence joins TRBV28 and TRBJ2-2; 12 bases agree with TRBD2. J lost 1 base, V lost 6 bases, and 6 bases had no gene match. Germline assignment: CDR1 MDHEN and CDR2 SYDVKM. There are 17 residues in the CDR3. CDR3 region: CASSRLLAGGNTGELFF. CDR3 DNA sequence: TGTGCCAGCAGCCGACTACTAGCGGGAGGGAACACCGGGGAGCTGTTTTTT.

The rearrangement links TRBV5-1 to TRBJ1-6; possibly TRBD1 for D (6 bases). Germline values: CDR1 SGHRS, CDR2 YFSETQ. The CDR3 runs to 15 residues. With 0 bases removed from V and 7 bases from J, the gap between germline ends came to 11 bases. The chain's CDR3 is CASSLAPDRNSPLHF. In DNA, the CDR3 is TGCGCCAGCAGCTTGGCCCCCGACAGGAATTCACCCCTCCACTTT. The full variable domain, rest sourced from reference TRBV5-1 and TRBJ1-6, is KAGVTQTPRYLIKTRGQQVTLSCSPISGHRSVSWYQQTPGQGLQFLFEYFSETQRNKGNFPGRFSGRQFSNSRSEMNVSTLELGDSALYLCASSLAPDRNSPLHFGNGTRLTVT.

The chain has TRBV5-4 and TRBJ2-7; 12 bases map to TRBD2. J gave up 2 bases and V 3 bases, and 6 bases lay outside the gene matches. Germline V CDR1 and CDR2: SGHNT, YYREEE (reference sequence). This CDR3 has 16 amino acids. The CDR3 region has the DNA TGTGCCAGCAGCTCGGGGACTAGCGGGTTTACCTACGAGCAGTACTTC. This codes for CASSSGTSGFTYEQYF.

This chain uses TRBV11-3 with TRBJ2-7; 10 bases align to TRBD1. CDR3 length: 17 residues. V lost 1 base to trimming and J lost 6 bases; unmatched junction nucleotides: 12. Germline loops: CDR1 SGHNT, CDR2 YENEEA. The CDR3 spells CASSLAATGQGIGEQYF. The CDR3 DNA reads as TGTGCCAGCAGCTTAGCAGCAACGGGACAGGGGATCGGCGAGCAGTACTTC.

The CDR3 here is CASAGEATYEQYF. The CDR3, as DNA: TGTGCCAGTGCAGGGGAAGCCACCTACGAGCAGTACTTC. The V and J genes are TRBV6-1 and TRBJ2-7, with D possibly matching TRBD1 (6 bases). CDR1 is MNHNS and CDR2 is SASEGT in the germline V gene. The CDR3 is 13 amino acids. V was clipped by 9 bases and J by 2 bases, with 14 bases between them.

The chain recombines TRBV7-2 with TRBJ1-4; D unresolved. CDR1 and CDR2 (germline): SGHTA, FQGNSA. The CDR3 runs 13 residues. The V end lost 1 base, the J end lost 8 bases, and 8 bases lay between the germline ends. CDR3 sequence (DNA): TGTGCCAGCAGCTTAGGGACGGGGGAAAAACTGTTTTTT. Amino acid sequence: CASSLGTGEKLFF.

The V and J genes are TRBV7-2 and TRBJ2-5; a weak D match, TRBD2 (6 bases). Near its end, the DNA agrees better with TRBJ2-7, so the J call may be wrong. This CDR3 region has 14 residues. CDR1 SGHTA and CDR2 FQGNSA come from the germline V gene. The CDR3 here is CASSLVGGAYEQYF. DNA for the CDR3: TGTGCCAGCAGCTTAGTTGGAGGGGCCTACGAGCAGTACTTC.

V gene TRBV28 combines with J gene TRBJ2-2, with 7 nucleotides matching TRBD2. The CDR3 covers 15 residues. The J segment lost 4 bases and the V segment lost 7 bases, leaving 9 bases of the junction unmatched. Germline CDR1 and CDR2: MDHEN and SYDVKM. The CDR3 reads CASTDRGGGTGELFF. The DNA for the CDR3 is TGTGCCAGCACCGATCGCGGGGGAGGCACCGGGGAGCTGTTTTTT.

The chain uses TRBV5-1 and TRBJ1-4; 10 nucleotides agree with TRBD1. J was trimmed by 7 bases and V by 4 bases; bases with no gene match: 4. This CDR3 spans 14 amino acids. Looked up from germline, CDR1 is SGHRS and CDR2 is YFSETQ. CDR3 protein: CASSVGQGSEKLFF. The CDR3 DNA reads TGCGCCAGCAGCGTGGGACAGGGGAGTGAAAAACTGTTTTTT.

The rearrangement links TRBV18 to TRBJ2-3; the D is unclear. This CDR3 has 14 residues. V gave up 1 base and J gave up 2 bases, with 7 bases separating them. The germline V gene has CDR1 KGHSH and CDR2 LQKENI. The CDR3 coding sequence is TGTGCCAGCTCACCACAAGGACCCACAGATACGCAGTATTTT. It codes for CASSPQGPTDTQYF.

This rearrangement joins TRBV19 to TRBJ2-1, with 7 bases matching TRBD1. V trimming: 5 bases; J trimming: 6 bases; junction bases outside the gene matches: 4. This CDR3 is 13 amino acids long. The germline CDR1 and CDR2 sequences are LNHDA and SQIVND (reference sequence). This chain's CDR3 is CASSDRVRNEQFF. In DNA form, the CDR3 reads TGTGCCAGTAGTGACAGGGTCCGCAATGAGCAGTTCTTC.